What follows are 26 T cell receptor beta chains derived from one specimen sequenced in a study of tumor-infiltrating lymphocytes in primary liver carcinoma. The authors made TCR beta cDNA from around 500 ng total RNA with a constant-region primer. Library construction for TCR beta comprised three nested multiplex PCR rounds performed with slightly modified ARM-PCR. For around 9 cycles apiece, the opening two PCR rounds ran with TRBV1-TRBV30 forward primers and a C-beta reverse primer. Each CDR3 protein is one row after TCRdb ran MiXCR on the multiplex PCR reads. In the table there are 99,000 or so distinct CDR3 sequences, 55% to 75% of which are singletons. Unsorted bulk tissue of about 18-32 mg yielded co-extracted RNA and DNA. Sample: liver tumor tissue from sampling region 5. Specified subset: tumor region T5, tumor centre. These receptor sequences come from a woman aged 60-75 years with primary liver carcinoma and hepatitis B virus infection.

There are many counts of this clonotype. The V and J genes are TRBV2 and TRBJ2-5, with D uncertain. Per germline, CDR1 SNHLY and CDR2 FYNNEI. Trimming left V 6 bases short and J 5 bases short, with 7 bases between. The length of the CDR3 is 11 residues. DNA for the CDR3: TGTGCCAGCAGAAGTTGGGAGACCCAGTACTTC. It specifies CASRSWETQYF.

For the CDR3, the DNA is TGTGGCGGCAGTCTCCCCCCGGACAGTACCGGGGAGCTGTTTTTT. It specifies CGGSLPPDSTGELFF. The chain is built from TRBV12-3 or TRBV12-4 and TRBJ2-2, with D possibly being TRBD1 (6 bases). The length of the CDR3 is 15 residues.

Regarding this clonotype: A much bigger clone sits one base away, suggesting this may be a read error. This sequence joins TRBV6-4 and TRBJ2-1; D is perhaps TRBD2 (5 bases). This CDR3 region has 15 residues. Per the germline V gene, CDR1 is MRHNA and CDR2 is SNTAGT. The CDR3 protein is CASSGGEGTYSEQFF. Here the CDR3 DNA reads TGTGCCAGCAGTGGGGGTGAGGGAACCTACAGTGAGCAGTTCTTC.

Regarding this clonotype: The junction and the germline gene differ at one end; a read error may be behind it. The chain joins TRBV20-1 to TRBJ1-1, with D uncertain. Germline CDR1 DFQATT, CDR2 SNEGSKA (reference sequence). The CDR3 sequence is 13 residues long. CDR3 sequence (DNA): TGCAGTGCTAGGGACTCAGGTTTCTCTGAAGCCTTCTTT. Translated: CSARDSGFSEAFF.

By frequency in the sample, this clonotype is medium-sized. This sequence joins TRBV11-2 and TRBJ2-5; 12 bases are shared with TRBD2. V lost 5 bases to trimming and J lost 5 bases; unmatched junction nucleotides: 12. CDR1 is SGHAT, CDR2 FQNNGV, per germline. This CDR3 spans 17 amino acids. CDR3 protein: CASSASLTSGSRETQYF. The DNA of the CDR3 is TGTGCCAGCAGCGCCTCGTTGACTAGCGGGAGTAGGGAGACCCAGTACTTC.

With regard to this clonotype: The CDR3 carries no conserved terminal phenylalanine or tryptophan, so it likely arises from a read error. The chain has TRBV28 and TRBJ1-6; 9 nucleotides match TRBD1. Germline V gives CDR1 MDHEN, CDR2 SYDVKM. V was clipped by 6 bases and J by 5 bases; unmatched bases: 8. The CDR3 is 16 amino acids. CDR3 region: CASSPPGQGNNSPLHY. The CDR3 nucleotides read TGTGCCAGCAGCCCCCCGGGACAGGGTAATAATTCACCCCTCCACTAT.

As for this clonotype: An end of the junction differs from the germline gene, which may be a read error. The chain employs TRBV11-2 and TRBJ2-7; no clear D. The CDR3 has 13 amino acids. CDR1 is SGHAT, CDR2 FQNNGV, per germline. For the CDR3, the DNA is TGTGCCAGCATCTTAGATCTCTGTCGCGAGCAGTACTTC. Encoded protein: CASILDLCREQYF. Supplemented by reference TRBV11-2 and TRBJ2-7, the full variable domain reads EAGVAQSPRYKIIEKRQSVAFWCNPISGHATLYWYQQILGQGPKLLIQFQNNGVVDDSQLPKDRFSAERLKGVDSTLKIQPAKLEDSAVYLCASILDLCREQYFGPGTRLTVT.

The rearrangement links TRBV4-2 to TRBJ2-1, with 10 positions matching TRBD2. The J segment lost 8 bases and the V segment lost 3 bases, leaving 7 bases of the junction unmatched. The CDR3 sequence is 15 residues long. Germline-derived CDR1 and CDR2 are LGHNA and YNFKEQ. The CDR3 sequence: CASSQELAGRDEQFF. The CDR3 coding sequence is TGTGCCAGCAGCCAGGAACTAGCGGGAAGGGATGAGCAGTTCTTC.

The chain has TRBV28 and TRBJ2-7, with 9 bases that match TRBD2. CDR1 is MDHEN and CDR2 is SYDVKM in the germline V gene. Unmatched junction bases numbered 9, after V lost 3 bases and J lost 3 bases. This CDR3 region has 16 residues. The CDR3 DNA follows: TGTGCCAGCAGTTTCGGCGGGGGGGGGTACTACTACGAGCAGTACTTC. Translation: CASSFGGGGYYYEQYF.

Concerning this clonotype: Its ends do not fully match the called genes, so a read error is possible. The rearrangement joins TRBV29-1 to TRBJ2-1; 9 nucleotides match TRBD2. There are 15 residues in the CDR3. CDR1 is SQVTM and CDR2 is ANQGSEA in the germline V gene. CDR3 region: CSVRGLATRSGERFF. In nucleotides, the CDR3 is TGCAGCGTACGGGGACTAGCCACCCGCAGCGGTGAGCGGTTCTTC.

V is TRBV20-1 and J is TRBJ2-5; the match to TRBD2 covers 8 bases. V dropped 3 bases and J dropped 2; count of bases not matched to a gene: 8. Germline-derived CDR1 and CDR2 are DFQATT and SNEGSKA (reference sequence). There are 15 residues in the CDR3. The CDR3 spells CSASTAGAFQETQYF. The CDR3 DNA follows: TGCAGTGCTAGTACAGCGGGAGCATTTCAAGAGACCCAGTACTTC.

For this clonotype: A much larger clone differs by one base, so this may be a read error. The CDR3 DNA is TGCGGCAGCAGCTTGGCGGGACTTTATGAGCAGTTCTTC. It codes for CGSSLAGLYEQFF. The gene calls are TRBV5-1 and TRBJ2-1; tentative D call: TRBD2 (6 bases). CDR1 is SGHRS, CDR2 YFSETQ, per germline. The CDR3 is made up of 13 amino acids. Supplemented by reference TRBV5-1 and TRBJ2-1, the full variable domain reads KAGVTQTPRYLIKTRGQQVTLSCSPISGHRSVSWYQQTPGQGLQFLFEYFSETQRNKGNFPGRFSGRQFSNSRSEMNVSTLELGDSALYLCGSSLAGLYEQFFGPGTRLTVL.

The rearrangement joins TRBV28 to TRBJ2-7, with D possibly being TRBD1 (5 bases). The CDR3 runs 14 residues. Germline CDR1 is MDHEN and CDR2 is SYDVKM. Between the trimmed V and J ends, which lost 3 bases and 0 bases, there was a span of 9 bases. CDR3 sequence: CASSFLGDSYEQYF. The CDR3 DNA reads as TGTGCCAGCAGTTTCTTAGGGGACTCCTACGAGCAGTACTTC.

Concerning this clonotype itself: A much larger clone differs by one base, so this may be a read error. This chain uses TRBV5-6 with TRBJ1-5, with unresolved D. CDR3 length: 15 residues. Germline lookup yields CDR1 SGHDT and CDR2 YYEEEE. V shed 2 bases and J shed 2 bases, with 11 bases lying between them. The CDR3 sequence: CASSLRYQGNQPQHF. DNA of the CDR3: TGTGCCAGCAGCTTACGGTATCAGGGCAATCAGCCCCAGCATTTT.

As concerns this clonotype: One junction end disagrees with the germline gene, perhaps due to a read error. The chain uses TRBV11-2 and TRBJ2-7; TRBD2 matches at 8 bases. CDR3 size: 15 residues. CDR1 and CDR2 from the germline V gene are SGHAT and FQNNGV. The CDR3 loop reads CASSLDRGLVPKQHF. Written as DNA, the CDR3 is TGTGCCAGCAGCTTAGATAGGGGACTAGTTCCCAAACAGCACTTC.

This clonotype is medium-sized within its sample. As DNA, the CDR3 is TGTGCCAGCAGTTTGCCCCATGAGCAGTTCTTC. Translating gives CASSLPHEQFF. This chain links TRBV28 with TRBJ2-1; D remains ambiguous. Germline CDR1 is MDHEN and CDR2 is SYDVKM. This CDR3 spans 11 amino acids. Trimming pared 3 bases from V and 8 bases from J, leaving 5 bases between.

This clonotype is a singleton in its sample. A clone one base away is much larger, so this may be a read error. The chain has TRBV14 and TRBJ2-5; no clear D. Germline CDR1 and CDR2: SGHDN and FVKESK. This CDR3 region has 16 residues. Trimming cost V 2 bases and J 4 bases, with 17 bases left between them. The CDR3 region has the DNA TGTGCCAGCAGCCAATTTAGGTTAGGCTTTGGAGAGACCCAGTACTTC. This sequence encodes CASSQFRLGFGETQYF.

With regard to this clonotype: Its ends do not fully match the called genes, so a read error is possible. The V gene is TRBV11-2, the J gene TRBJ2-3; D ambiguous. The CDR3 sequence is 13 residues long. Germline V gene data show CDR1 as SGHAT and CDR2 as FQNNGV. In DNA form, the CDR3 reads TGTGCCAGCAGCATAGATCGAGGAGATATGCAGTATTTC. Protein product: CASSIDRGDMQYF.

The sample holds a few counts of this clonotype. Possible read error: a much larger clone is one base away. The chain uses TRBV29-1 and TRBJ1-1; TRBD1 is a possible D gene (6 bases). The CDR3 consists of 13 residues. Per germline, CDR1 SQVTM and CDR2 ANQGSEA. Deletions cut 7 bases from V and 5 bases from J, with 17 bases between. CDR3 residues: CSAEETGGTEAFF. In DNA, the CDR3 is TGCAGCGCAGAGGAGACAGGAGGGACTGAAGCTTTCTTT.

This clonotype was detected many times. The chain is built from TRBV4-1 and TRBJ2-3, with 9 bases aligning to TRBD1. Germline V gene lookup returns CDR1 MGHRA and CDR2 YSYEKL. The CDR3 is made up of 18 amino acids. V lost 0 bases to trimming and J lost 5 bases; unmatched junction nucleotides: 12. CDR3 DNA sequence: TGCGCCAGCAGCCAAGAACGGGGCCTTACAGGGGGCGAAGATACGCAGTATTTT. This encodes CASSQERGLTGGEDTQYF.

V usage is TRBV11-2 and J usage is TRBJ2-5, with D perhaps matching TRBD1 or TRBD2 (5 bases each). Per germline, CDR1 SGHAT and CDR2 FQNNGV. This CDR3 region has 13 residues. V dropped 3 bases and J dropped 13 bases, with 18 bases sitting between them. In nucleotides, the CDR3 is TGTGCCAGCAGCTTGATGGGACCAGAGATCCCGTACTTC. It is translated as CASSLMGPEIPYF. The full variable domain, rest sourced from reference TRBV11-2 and TRBJ2-5, is EAGVAQSPRYKIIEKRQSVAFWCNPISGHATLYWYQQILGQGPKLLIQFQNNGVVDDSQLPKDRFSAERLKGVDSTLKIQPAKLEDSAVYLCASSLMGPEIPYFGPGTRLLVL.

This clonotype was observed once. The conserved closing phenylalanine or tryptophan is absent in this CDR3, likely reflecting a read error. This chain uses TRBV10-3 with TRBJ2-7; unclear D gene. CDR3 size: 13 residues. CDR1 is ENHRY, CDR2 SYGVKD, per germline. Trimming shortened V by 10 bases and J by 0 bases, and 13 bases separated the two germline ends. The CDR3 DNA sequence: TGTGCCAACCAACAGCTGAGCTCCTACGAGCAGTACATC. This translates into CANQQLSSYEQYI.

As regards this clonotype: A clone one base away is much larger, so this may be a read error. This CDR3 fails to terminate in the conserved phenylalanine or tryptophan, so it likely reflects a read error. The gene calls are TRBV5-4 and TRBJ2-7; 7 bases fit TRBD2. The end of the DNA aligns better with TRBJ2-1, so the J call may be wrong. CDR1 SGHNT and CDR2 YYREEE come from the germline V gene (reference sequence). This CDR3 has 15 amino acids. Here the CDR3 reads CASSSELAEYNEQFL. For the CDR3, the DNA is TGTGCCAGCAGCTCCGAGCTAGCGGAGTACAATGAGCAGTTCCTC.

Many counts were recorded for this clonotype. This chain joins TRBV29-1 and TRBJ1-3; TRBD1 matches at 9 bases. CDR1 and CDR2 (germline): SQVTM, ANQGSEA. Losses at the gene ends were 4 bases for V and 2 bases for J; bases not matched to a gene: 12. This CDR3 is 17 amino acids long. The CDR3 DNA reads TGCAGCGTTGCGGGTCGGACAGGGGATATTGCTGGAAACACCATATATTTT. It specifies CSVAGRTGDIAGNTIYF.

In the case of this clonotype: With a much larger clone just one base away, this may be a read error. The chain is built from TRBV6-1 and TRBJ1-1; tentatively, D is TRBD1 (6 bases). Germline-derived CDR1 and CDR2 are MNHNS and SASEGT. The length of the CDR3 is 13 residues. The CDR3 loop is CASRVRGRTGAFF. Written as DNA, the CDR3 is TGTGCCAGCCGGGTCAGGGGACGGACTGGAGCTTTCTTT.

This clonotype was counted only a few times. Sequence at one end of the junction differs from germline and may be a read error. The chain has TRBV12-3 or TRBV12-4 and TRBJ2-5; perhaps TRBD1 as D (5 bases). The CDR3 sequence is 13 residues long. In nucleotides, the CDR3 is TGTGCCAGCAGCTACCCAGGGCCCGAGACCCATTACTTC. Translating gives CASSYPGPETHYF.